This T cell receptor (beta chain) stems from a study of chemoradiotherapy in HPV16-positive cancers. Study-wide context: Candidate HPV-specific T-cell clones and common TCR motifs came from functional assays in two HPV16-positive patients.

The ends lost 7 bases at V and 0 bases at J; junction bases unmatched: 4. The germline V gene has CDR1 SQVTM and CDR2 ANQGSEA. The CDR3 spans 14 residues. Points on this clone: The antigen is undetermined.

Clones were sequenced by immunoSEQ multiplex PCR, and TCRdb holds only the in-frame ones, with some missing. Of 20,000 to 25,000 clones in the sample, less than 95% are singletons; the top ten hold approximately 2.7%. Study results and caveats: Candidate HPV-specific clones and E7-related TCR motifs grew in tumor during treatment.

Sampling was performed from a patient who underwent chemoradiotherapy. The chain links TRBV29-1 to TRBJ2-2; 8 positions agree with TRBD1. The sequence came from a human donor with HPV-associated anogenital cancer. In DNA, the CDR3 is TGCAGCGCCAAGACAGGGGCGAACACCGGGGAGCTGTTTTTT. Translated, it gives CSAKTGANTGELFF.